A single sample is the source of the 13 T cell receptor beta chains below, sequenced in a study of Ad26.COV2.S vaccination and SARS-CoV-2 variants. Regarding treatment: 15 to 20 received Ad26.COV2.S at low or high dose, single or two shots; five or six received placebo; per-sample allocation not given. Following the first vaccine or placebo injection, samples were taken on day 63. Here immunoSEQ multiplex PCR was the method, and the copy in TCRdb shows in-frame clones only, minus some. The profile shows roughly 460,000 clones, around 89% of them singletons. The specimen comprised peripheral blood, sampled in a trial of Ad26.COV2.S vaccine versus placebo. These receptors all stem from a person between 18 and 60 years old who received the Ad26.COV2.S COVID-19 vaccine or a placebo.

This chain joins TRBV6-5 and TRBJ1-2; 9 positions match TRBD1. CDR1 MNHEY and CDR2 SVGAGI come from the germline V gene. CDR3 length: 15 residues. Unmatched junction bases numbered 7, after V lost 6 bases and J lost 2 bases. CDR3 sequence (DNA): TGTGCCAGCAGACCGGGACAGGGCAACAACTATGGCTACACCTTC. It is translated as CASRPGQGNNYGYTF.

The J gene is TRBJ2-5, the V gene TRBV19, with D tentatively TRBD2 (6 bases). This CDR3 is built from 15 residues. Trimming pared 5 bases from V and 0 bases from J, leaving 13 bases between. From germline, CDR1 is LNHDA and CDR2 SQIVND (reference sequence). The CDR3 region is CASSSSSGDQETQYF. The CDR3 DNA reads as TGTGCCAGTAGTTCTTCCTCGGGGGACCAAGAGACCCAGTACTTC.

V and J are TRBV2 and TRBJ1-5; 8 bases match TRBD1. Germline assignment: CDR1 SNHLY and CDR2 FYNNEI. The CDR3 spans 14 residues. With V trimmed by 8 bases and J by 1 base, 4 bases remained unmatched. CDR3 loop: CASLRDRSNQPQHF. The DNA for the CDR3 is TGTGCCAGCCTCCGGGACAGGAGCAATCAGCCCCAGCATTTT.

The V gene is TRBV9, the J gene TRBJ2-2; D gene unclear. This CDR3 has 15 residues. Between the trimmed V and J ends, which lost 0 bases and 5 bases, there was a span of 11 bases. Germline V gene lookup returns CDR1 SGDLS and CDR2 YYNGEE. CDR3 DNA: TGTGCCAGCAGCGTAGCTTTAGTCCCTACCGGGGAGCTGTTTTTT. It encodes CASSVALVPTGELFF.

V and J are TRBV5-6 and TRBJ2-7; 8 bases agree with TRBD2. CDR1 SGHDT and CDR2 YYEEEE come from the germline V gene. The CDR3 has 15 residues. V dropped 2 bases and J dropped 2; count of bases not matched to a gene: 6. The CDR3: CASSFNREGPYEQYF. As DNA, the CDR3 is TGTGCCAGCAGCTTCAATCGGGAGGGCCCCTACGAGCAGTACTTC.

The rearrangement joins TRBV27 to TRBJ2-7; possible D gene TRBD1, 5 bases. The V gene lost 3 bases and the J gene lost 1 base, with 13 bases spanning the gap. Germline CDR1 MNHEY, CDR2 SMNVEV (reference sequence). The CDR3 covers 15 residues. The CDR3 is CASSLARVGSYEQYF. The CDR3 DNA reads TGTGCCAGCAGTTTGGCCAGGGTGGGATCCTACGAGCAGTACTTC.

The V and J genes are TRBV4-1 and TRBJ2-1; 7 nucleotides align to TRBD2. Germline values: CDR1 MGHRA, CDR2 YSYEKL. J was trimmed by 9 bases and V by 4 bases; bases with no gene match: 12. The CDR3 loop spans 15 amino acids. The CDR3, as DNA: TGCGCCAGCAGCCTAGTGGGGGGGAGGCCCGCTGAGCAGTTCTTC. Translating it yields CASSLVGGRPAEQFF.

The V call is TRBV28, the J call TRBJ2-6; D not certain. Germline-derived CDR1 and CDR2 are MDHEN and SYDVKM. The CDR3 runs to 17 residues. Trimming took 4 bases from V and 0 from J, leaving 13 bases between them. DNA of the CDR3: TGTGCCAGCAGTTCGCCAAGTCTTTTCTCTGGGGCCAACGTCCTGACTTTC. It specifies CASSSPSLFSGANVLTF.

This clone came up once. The chain is built from TRBV15 and TRBJ1-1; weak D call: TRBD1 (5 bases). Germline V lookup: CDR1 LNHNV, CDR2 YYDKDF (reference sequence). The CDR3 covers 14 residues. The V end lost 5 bases, the J end lost 5 bases, and 15 bases lay between the germline ends. The CDR3 region has the DNA TGTGCCACCAGCGACTCGGACATTAGTACTGAAGCTTTCTTT. Translating it yields CATSDSDISTEAFF.

The rearrangement uses TRBV7-9 and TRBJ1-3, with D possibly TRBD1 on 6 matching bases. Germline V CDR1 and CDR2: SEHNR, FQNEAQ (reference sequence). Trimming stripped 1 base from V and 1 base from J, with 17 bases between. CDR3 length: 18 amino acids. CDR3: CASSLGGNRAKSGNTIYF. The CDR3 nucleotides read TGTGCCAGCAGCTTAGGTGGAAACAGGGCCAAGTCTGGAAACACCATATATTTT.

The V and J genes are TRBV28 and TRBJ1-2, with D possibly matching TRBD1 (5 bases). V gave up 3 bases and J gave up 7 bases, with 9 bases separating them. The CDR3 length is 12 residues. Per the germline V gene, CDR1 is MDHEN and CDR2 is SYDVKM. The CDR3 DNA follows: TGTGCCAGCAGTTTTGCGCAGGGTGGCTACACCTTC. Residues: CASSFAQGGYTF.

The rearrangement joins TRBV5-4 to TRBJ1-2; D ambiguous. Trimming pared 4 bases from V and 6 bases from J, leaving 13 bases between. The CDR3 extends over 13 amino acids. Germline CDR1 and CDR2: SGHNT and YYREEE (reference sequence). The CDR3 nucleotides are TGTGCCAGCAGCCGAATACTTGGGGATGGCTACACCTTC. As protein: CASSRILGDGYTF.

This chain links TRBV7-9 with TRBJ2-7, with 9 bases lining up with TRBD1. Trimming took 1 base from V and 5 from J; bases not matched to a gene: 6. The germline V gene has CDR1 SEHNR and CDR2 FQNEAQ (reference sequence). The CDR3 runs 15 residues. In nucleotides, the CDR3 is TGTGCCAGCAGCTTAGGGGACAGGGCCGTAGACGAGCAGTACTTC. Translated, it gives CASSLGDRAVDEQYF.